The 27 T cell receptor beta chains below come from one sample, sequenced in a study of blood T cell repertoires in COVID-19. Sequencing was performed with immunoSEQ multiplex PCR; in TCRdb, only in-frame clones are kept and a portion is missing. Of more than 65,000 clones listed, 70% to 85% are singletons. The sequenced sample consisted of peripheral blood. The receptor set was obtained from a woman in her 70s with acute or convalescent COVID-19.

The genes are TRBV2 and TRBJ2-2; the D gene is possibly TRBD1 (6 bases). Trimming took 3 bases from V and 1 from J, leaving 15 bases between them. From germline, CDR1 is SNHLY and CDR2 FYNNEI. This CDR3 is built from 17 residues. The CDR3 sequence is CASSDPGHVVNTGELFF. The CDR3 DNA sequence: TGTGCCAGCAGTGACCCGGGACATGTTGTGAACACCGGGGAGCTGTTTTTT.

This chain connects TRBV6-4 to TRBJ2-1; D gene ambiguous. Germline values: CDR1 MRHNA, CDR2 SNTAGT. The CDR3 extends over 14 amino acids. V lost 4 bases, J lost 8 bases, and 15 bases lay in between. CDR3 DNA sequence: TGTGCCAGCAGTGGAGGAGTACACCACGATGAGCAGTTCTTC. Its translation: CASSGGVHHDEQFF.

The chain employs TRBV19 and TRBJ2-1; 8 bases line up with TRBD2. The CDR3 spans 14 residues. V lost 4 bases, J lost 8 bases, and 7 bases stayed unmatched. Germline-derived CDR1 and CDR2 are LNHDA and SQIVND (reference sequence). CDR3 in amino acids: CASSRRGGQYEQFF. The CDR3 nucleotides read TGTGCCAGTAGTAGACGGGGGGGCCAATATGAGCAGTTCTTC.

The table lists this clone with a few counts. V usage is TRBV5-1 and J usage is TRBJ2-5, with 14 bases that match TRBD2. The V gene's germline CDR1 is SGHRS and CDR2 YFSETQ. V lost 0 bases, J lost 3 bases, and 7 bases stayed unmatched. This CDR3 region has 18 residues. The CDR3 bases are TGCGCCAGCAGCTTGGGGGGACTAGCGGGAGCCACGAAAGAGACCCAGTACTTC. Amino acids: CASSLGGLAGATKETQYF.

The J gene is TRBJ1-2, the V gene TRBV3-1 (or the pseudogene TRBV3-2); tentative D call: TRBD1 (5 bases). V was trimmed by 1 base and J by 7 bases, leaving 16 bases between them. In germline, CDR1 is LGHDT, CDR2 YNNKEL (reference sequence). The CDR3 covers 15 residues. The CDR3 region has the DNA TGTGCCAGCAGCCAAGTGAAATCAGGGACTTTTGGCTACACCTTC. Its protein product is CASSQVKSGTFGYTF.

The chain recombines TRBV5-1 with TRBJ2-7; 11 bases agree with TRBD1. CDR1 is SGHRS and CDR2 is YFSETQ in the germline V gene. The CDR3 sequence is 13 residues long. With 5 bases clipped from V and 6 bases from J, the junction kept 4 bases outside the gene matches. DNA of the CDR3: TGCGCCAGCAGGCAGGGACAGGGGGTCGAGCAGTACTTC. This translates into CASRQGQGVEQYF.

CDR3 loop: CALNVTGLTDTQYF. The CDR3 DNA is TGTGCCCTCAATGTAACAGGGCTCACAGATACGCAGTATTTT. The chain recombines TRBV21-1 with TRBJ2-3; the D call of TRBD1 is as the table states it, not checked on the DNA. TRBV21-1 is a recognized pseudogene. This CDR3 spans 14 amino acids.

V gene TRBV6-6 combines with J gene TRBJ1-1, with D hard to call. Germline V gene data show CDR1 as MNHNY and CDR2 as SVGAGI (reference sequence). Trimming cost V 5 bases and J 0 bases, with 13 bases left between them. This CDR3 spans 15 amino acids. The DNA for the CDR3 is TGTGCCAGCAGTGGAGAAAGAGGCATGAACACTGAAGCTTTCTTT. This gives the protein CASSGERGMNTEAFF.

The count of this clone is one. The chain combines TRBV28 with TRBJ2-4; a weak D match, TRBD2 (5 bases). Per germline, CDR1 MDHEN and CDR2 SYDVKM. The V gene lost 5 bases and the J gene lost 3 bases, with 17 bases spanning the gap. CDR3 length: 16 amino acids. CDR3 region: CASSPEGGFGKNIQYF. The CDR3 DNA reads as TGTGCCAGCAGTCCAGAGGGTGGGTTCGGCAAAAACATTCAGTACTTC.

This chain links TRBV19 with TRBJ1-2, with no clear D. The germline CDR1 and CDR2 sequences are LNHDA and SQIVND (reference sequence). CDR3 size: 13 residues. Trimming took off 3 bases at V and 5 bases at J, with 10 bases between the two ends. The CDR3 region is CASSIGRIYGYTF. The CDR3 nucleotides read TGTGCCAGTAGTATTGGCCGTATTTATGGCTACACCTTC.

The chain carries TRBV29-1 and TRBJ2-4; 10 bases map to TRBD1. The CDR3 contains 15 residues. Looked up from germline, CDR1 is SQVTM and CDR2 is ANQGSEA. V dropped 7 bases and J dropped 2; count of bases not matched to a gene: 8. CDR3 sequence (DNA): TGCAGCGCTCTTGGACAGGGGGAGTCCAAAAACATTCAGTACTTC. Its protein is CSALGQGESKNIQYF.

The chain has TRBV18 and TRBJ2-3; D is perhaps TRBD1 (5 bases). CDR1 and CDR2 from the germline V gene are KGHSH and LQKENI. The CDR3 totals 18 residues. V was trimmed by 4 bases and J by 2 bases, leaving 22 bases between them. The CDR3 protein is CASSLKSTAGTLTDTQYF. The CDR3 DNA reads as TGTGCCAGCTCACTAAAATCGACAGCTGGAACACTCACAGATACGCAGTATTTT.

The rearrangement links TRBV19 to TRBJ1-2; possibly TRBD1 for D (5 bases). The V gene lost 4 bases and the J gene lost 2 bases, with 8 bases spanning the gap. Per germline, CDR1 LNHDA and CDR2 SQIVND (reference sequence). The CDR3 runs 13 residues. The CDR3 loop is CASSKAGNYGYTF. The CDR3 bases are TGTGCCAGTAGTAAGGCAGGGAACTATGGCTACACCTTC.

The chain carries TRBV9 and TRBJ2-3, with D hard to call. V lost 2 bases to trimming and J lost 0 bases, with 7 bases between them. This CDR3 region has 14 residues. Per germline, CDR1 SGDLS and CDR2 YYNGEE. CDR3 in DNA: TGTGCCAGCAGCGTCGGTCTTAGCACAGATACGCAGTATTTT. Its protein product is CASSVGLSTDTQYF. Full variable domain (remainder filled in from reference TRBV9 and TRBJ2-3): DSGVTQTPKHLITATGQRVTLRCSPRSGDLSVYWYQQSLDQGLQFLIQYYNGEERAKGNILERFSAQQFPDLHSELNLSSLELGDSALYFCASSVGLSTDTQYFGPGTRLTVL.

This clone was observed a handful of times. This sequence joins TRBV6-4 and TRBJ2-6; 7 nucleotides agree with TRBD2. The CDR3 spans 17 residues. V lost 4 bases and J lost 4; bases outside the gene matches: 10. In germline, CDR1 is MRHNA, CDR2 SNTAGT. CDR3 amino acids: CASSAHGEGIGANVLTF. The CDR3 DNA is TGTGCCAGCAGTGCCCACGGGGAGGGGATCGGGGCCAACGTCCTGACTTTC.

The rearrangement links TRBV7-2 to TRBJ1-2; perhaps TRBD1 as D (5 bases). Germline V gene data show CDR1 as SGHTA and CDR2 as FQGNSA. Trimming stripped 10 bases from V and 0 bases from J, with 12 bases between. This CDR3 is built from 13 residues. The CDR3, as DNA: TGTGCCACAGCAGACAGTTCTAACTATGGCTACACCTTC. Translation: CATADSSNYGYTF.

Here the CDR3 reads CASSASGTAYGYTF. DNA for the CDR3: TGTGCCAGCAGTGCCTCCGGGACAGCCTATGGCTACACCTTC. J is TRBJ1-2 and V is TRBV6-1; the match to TRBD1 covers 7 bases. CDR1 MNHNS and CDR2 SASEGT come from the germline V gene. CDR3 length equals 14 residues. Germline trimming cut 4 bases from V and 4 bases from J; bases unmatched to any gene: 6.

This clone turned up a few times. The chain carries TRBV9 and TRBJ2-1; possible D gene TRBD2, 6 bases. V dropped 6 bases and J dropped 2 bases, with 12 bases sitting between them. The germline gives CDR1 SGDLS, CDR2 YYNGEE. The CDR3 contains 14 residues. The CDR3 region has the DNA TGTGCCAGCAAGCCCCCGGGAGCCTACAATGAGCAGTTCTTC. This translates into CASKPPGAYNEQFF.

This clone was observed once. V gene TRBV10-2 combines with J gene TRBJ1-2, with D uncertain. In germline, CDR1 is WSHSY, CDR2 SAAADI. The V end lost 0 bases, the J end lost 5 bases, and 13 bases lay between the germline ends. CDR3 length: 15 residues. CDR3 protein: CASSESSGILYGYTF. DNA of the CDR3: TGCGCCAGCAGTGAGTCAAGCGGTATCCTTTATGGCTACACCTTC.

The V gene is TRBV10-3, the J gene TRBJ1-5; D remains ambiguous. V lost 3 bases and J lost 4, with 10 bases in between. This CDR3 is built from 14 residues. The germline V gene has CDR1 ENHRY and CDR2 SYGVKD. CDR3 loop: CAISDGFGNQPQHF. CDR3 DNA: TGTGCCATCAGTGACGGTTTCGGTAATCAGCCCCAGCATTTT.

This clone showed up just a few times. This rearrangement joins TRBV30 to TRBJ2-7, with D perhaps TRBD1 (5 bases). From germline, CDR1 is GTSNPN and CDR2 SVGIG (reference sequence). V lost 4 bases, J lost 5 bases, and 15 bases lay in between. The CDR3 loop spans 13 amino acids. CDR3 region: CAWITGAGHEQYF. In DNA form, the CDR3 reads TGTGCCTGGATAACTGGGGCAGGCCACGAGCAGTACTTC. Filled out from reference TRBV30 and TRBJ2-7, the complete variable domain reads SQTIHQWPATLVQPVGSPLSLECTVEGTSNPNLYWYRQAAGRGLQLLFYSVGIGQISSEVPQNLSASRPQDRQFILSSKKLLLSDSGFYLCAWITGAGHEQYFGPGTRLTVT.

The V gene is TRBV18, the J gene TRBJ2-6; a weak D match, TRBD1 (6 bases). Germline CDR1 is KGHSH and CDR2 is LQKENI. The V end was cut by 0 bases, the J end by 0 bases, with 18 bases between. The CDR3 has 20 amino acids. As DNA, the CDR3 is TGTGCCAGCTCACCACCCAGGGGAAGATCTGGCGTCTCTGGGGCCAACGTCCTGACTTTC. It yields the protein CASSPPRGRSGVSGANVLTF.

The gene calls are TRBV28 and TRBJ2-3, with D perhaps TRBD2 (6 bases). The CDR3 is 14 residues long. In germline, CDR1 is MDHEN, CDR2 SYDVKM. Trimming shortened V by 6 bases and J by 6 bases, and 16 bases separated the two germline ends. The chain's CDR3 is CASRRGMNTDTQYF. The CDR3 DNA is TGTGCCAGCAGACGGGGGATGAATACGGATACGCAGTATTTT.

This chain's CDR3 is CASSRQRADTQYF. CDR3 DNA sequence: TGCGCCAGCAGCAGACAGCGGGCAGATACGCAGTATTTT. The chain employs TRBV5-1 and TRBJ2-3; tentative D call: TRBD2 (6 bases). Trimming removed 4 bases at V and 4 bases at J, with 10 bases between. The length of the CDR3 is 13 residues. The germline V gene has CDR1 SGHRS and CDR2 YFSETQ.

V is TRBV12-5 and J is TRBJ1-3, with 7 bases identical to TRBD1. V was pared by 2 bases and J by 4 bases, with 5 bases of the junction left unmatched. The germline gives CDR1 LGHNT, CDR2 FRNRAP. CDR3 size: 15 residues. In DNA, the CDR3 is TGTGCTAGTGGTTTGCTCCCGGGACAGGGAAACACCATATATTTT. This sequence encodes CASGLLPGQGNTIYF.

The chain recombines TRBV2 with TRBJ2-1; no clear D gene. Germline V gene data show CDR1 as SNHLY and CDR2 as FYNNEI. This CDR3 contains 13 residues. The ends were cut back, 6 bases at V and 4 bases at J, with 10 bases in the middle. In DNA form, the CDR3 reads TGTGCCAGCAGCGAGGTCGGGTACAATGAGCAGTTCTTC. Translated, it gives CASSEVGYNEQFF.

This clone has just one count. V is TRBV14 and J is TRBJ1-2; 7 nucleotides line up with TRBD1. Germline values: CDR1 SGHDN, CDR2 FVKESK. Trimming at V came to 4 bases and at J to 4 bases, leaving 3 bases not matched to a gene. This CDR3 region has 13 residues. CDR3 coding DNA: TGTGCCAGCAGCCCGGGACAGACCTATGGCTACACCTTC. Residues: CASSPGQTYGYTF.